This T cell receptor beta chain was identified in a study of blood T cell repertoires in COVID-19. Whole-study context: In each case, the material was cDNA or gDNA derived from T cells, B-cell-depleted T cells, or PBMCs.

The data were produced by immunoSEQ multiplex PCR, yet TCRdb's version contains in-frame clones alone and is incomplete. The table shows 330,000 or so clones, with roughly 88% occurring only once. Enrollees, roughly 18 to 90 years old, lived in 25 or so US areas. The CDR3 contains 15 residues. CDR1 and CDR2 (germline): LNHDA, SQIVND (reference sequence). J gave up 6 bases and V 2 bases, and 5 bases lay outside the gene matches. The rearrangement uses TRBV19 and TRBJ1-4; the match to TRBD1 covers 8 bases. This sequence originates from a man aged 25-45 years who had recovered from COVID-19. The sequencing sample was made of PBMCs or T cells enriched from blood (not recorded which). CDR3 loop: CASSITTGVDEKLFF. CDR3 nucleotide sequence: TGTGCCAGTAGTATAACGACAGGGGTGGATGAAAAACTGTTTTTT.